This T cell receptor beta chain was identified during a study of response to subunit inactivated influenza vaccine. General study points: Seasonal influenza vaccination, on each occasion, was suggested by the authors to recruit few new T cells.

This CDR3 has 17 amino acids. Of note for this clonotype: Its antigen is still unknown. The junction departs from germline at one end; a sequencing error may be responsible.

MiXCR was run by TCRdb on the RT-PCR reads, yielding one entry per CDR3 protein. The sample records 700,000 to 900,000 distinct CDR3 sequences, around 20% being singletons. The TCR comes from a man aged 50 to 59 who received an inactivated influenza vaccine. This specimen was PBMCs from blood, taken more than 4 days after vaccination. The chain has TRBV12-3 or TRBV12-4 and TRBJ2-5, with TRBD1 matching over 7 bases. CDR3 DNA: TGTGTCAGCAGTTTTCTGGGTTCGGGACAGTTGACAGAGACCCAGTACTTC. Translation gives CVSSFLGSGQLTETQYF.